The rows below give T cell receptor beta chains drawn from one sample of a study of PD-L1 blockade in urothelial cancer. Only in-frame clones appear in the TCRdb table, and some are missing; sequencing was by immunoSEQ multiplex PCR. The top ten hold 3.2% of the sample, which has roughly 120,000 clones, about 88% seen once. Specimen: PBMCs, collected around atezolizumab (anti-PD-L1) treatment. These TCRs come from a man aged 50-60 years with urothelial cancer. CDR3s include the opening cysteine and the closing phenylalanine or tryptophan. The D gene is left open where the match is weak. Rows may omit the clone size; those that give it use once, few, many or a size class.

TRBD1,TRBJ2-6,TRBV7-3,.,TGTGCCAGCAGCCCCCGGACAGGGGTCTCTGGGGCCAACGTCCTGACTTTC,CASSPRTGVSGANVLTF
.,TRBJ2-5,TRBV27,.,TGTGCCAGCAGTTCCAGGGGCCAAGAGACCCAGTACTTC,CASSSRGQETQYF
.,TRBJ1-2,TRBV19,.,TGTGCCAGTAGAAACGGACATCTTAAGACTAACTATGGCTACACCTTC,CASRNGHLKTNYGYTF
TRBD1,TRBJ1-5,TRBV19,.,TGTGCCACAGCGGACAGGGAGGGGAAGAATCAGCCCCAGCATTTT,CATADREGKNQPQHF
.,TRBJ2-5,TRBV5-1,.,TGCGCCAGCAGCTTCGGGGAGACCCAAGAGACCCAGTACTTC,CASSFGETQETQYF
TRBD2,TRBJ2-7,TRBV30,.,TGTGCCTGGAGGGTAGCGGGAATCTACGAGCAGTACTTC,CAWRVAGIYEQYF
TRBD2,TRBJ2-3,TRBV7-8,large,TGTGCCAGCAGCCCTTACTCTAGCGGCGGCACAGATACGCAGTATTTT,CASSPYSSGGTDTQYF
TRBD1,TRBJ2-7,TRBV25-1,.,TGTGCCAGCAGTGAATTAGGGGACAGGGGGCGGAACGAGCAGTACTTC,CASSELGDRGRNEQYF
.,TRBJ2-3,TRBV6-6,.,TGTGCCAGCAGTTTGGGGGGGGCAACAGATACGCAGTATTTT,CASSLGGATDTQYF
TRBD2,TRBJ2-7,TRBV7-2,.,TGTGCCAGCAGCTTAGTAGGGTCGGGAGGGGCCGAGCAGTACTTC,CASSLVGSGGAEQYF
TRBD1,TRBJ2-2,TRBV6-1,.,TGTGCCAGCGGCAGACAGGGTTGGGGCACCGGGGAGCTGTTTTTT,CASGRQGWGTGELFF
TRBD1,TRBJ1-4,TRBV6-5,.,TGTGCCAGCAGTTACACAGGGGGCGTAGGTGAAAAACTGTTTTTT,CASSYTGGVGEKLFF
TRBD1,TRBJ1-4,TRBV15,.,TGTGCCACCAGCAGTAATACCGGGACAGGGAGGAACGCTAATGAAAAACTGTTTTTT,CATSSNTGTGRNANEKLFF